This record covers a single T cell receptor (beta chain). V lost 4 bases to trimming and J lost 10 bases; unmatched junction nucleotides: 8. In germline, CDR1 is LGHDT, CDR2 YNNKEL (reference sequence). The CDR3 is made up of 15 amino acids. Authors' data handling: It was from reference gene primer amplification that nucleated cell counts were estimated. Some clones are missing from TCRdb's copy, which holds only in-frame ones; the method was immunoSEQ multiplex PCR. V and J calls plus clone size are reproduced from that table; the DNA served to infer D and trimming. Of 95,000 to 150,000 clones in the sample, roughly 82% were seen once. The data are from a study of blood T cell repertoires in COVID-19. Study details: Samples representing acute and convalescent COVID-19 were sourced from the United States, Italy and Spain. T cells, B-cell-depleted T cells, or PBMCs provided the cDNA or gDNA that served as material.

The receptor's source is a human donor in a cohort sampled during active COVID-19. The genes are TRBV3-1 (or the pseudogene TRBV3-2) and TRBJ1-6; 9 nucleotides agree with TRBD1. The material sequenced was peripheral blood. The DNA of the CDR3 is TGTGCCAGCAGCCGTAAGACAGGGGGGGGGTCACCCCTCCACTTT. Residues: CASSRKTGGGSPLHF.